This T cell receptor (beta chain) was identified in a study of T-cell reconstitution after alpha-beta-depleted transplantation in children (dated by TCRdb to about 2016). Regarding the study in general: The study quantitatively tracked T-cell immune reconstitution after TCRalphabeta/CD19-depleted allogeneic hematopoietic cell transplantation in children using TCR repertoire profiling. Overall study results and their limits: The apparently early alphabetaT-cell count recovery about two months after transplant was reportedly dependent on only several hundred rapidly expanded clones derived from non-depleted graft cells. Over the following months the frequencies of hyperexpanded clones went down, and after one year T-cell counts and TCRbeta diversity were mostly credited to newly produced T cells. In some patients, the high TCRbeta diversity seen at day 60 was put down to recipient T cells and intrathymic progenitors that had survived conditioning.

The treatment or condition tag for this specimen amounts to: allogeneic hematopoietic cell transplantation with graft depleted of TCRalphabeta T cells and CD19 B cells. TCRalphabeta/CD19-depleted allogeneic hematopoietic cell grafts were given to the transplant recipients, all of whom were children. CDR1 and CDR2 (DFQATT, SNEGSKA) derive from the germline V gene (reference sequence). Cut back by 0 bases and 3 bases, the V and J ends lie 7 bases apart. The CDR3 measures 13 amino acids from cysteine to phenylalanine. The CDR3 DNA has 39 bases and is translated from base 1. The table lists this clonotype with many counts. This clone's antigen is unknown. Nothing much larger sits one base from this clone, and base qualities are not available. Library preparation employed PCR. Sequencing instrument: Illumina HiSeq 2500. TCR library preparation used molecular barcoding, with unique molecular identifiers applied to normalize quantification of the TCRbeta repertoire. The public reads were reprocessed in TCRdb via fastp at Q25 and MiXCR, keeping in-frame beta chains. A single entry per CDR3 protein holds the most common genes and DNA from its merged rows. Across this sample there are 440,000 or so distinct CDR3 sequences, with roughly two fifths seen only once. The ten largest clones capture approximately 25% of the sample.

Sequenced material: PBMCs, taken before TCRalphabeta/CD19-depleted stem cell transplant. Here the chain combines TRBV20-1 and TRBJ2-3; no D gene is confidently identified. The sequence came from a girl aged 2-10 years with aplastic anemia, due to receive a stem cell transplant. The nucleotide sequence is TGCAGTGCTAGAGATAGGGCGACAGATACGCAGTATTTT. Its protein reads: CSARDRATDTQYF.